A single sample is the source of the 28 T cell receptor beta chains below, sequenced in a study of cytomegalovirus exposure and HLA in healthy donors. TCRdb's table, derived via immunoSEQ multiplex PCR, lists solely in-frame clones and lacks some. The sample contains 220,000 or so clones, over 70% of which appear only once. The sample taken for sequencing was PBMCs. The receptors here all came from a woman aged 30 to 39 in good health and CMV-seropositive.

The V gene is TRBV2, the J gene TRBJ1-5; TRBD1 is a possible D gene (6 bases). V lost 8 bases and J 2 bases, leaving 13 bases between the germline ends. The CDR3 covers 14 residues. Germline assignment: CDR1 SNHLY and CDR2 FYNNEI. CDR3 loop: CASVLEGGNQPQHF. CDR3 nucleotide sequence: TGTGCCAGCGTCCTAGAGGGGGGCAATCAGCCCCAGCATTTT.

A few counts support this clone. Written as DNA, the CDR3 is TGTGCCTGGTGTCCGGGACAGGGGGTGGAAGCTTTCTTT. It encodes CAWCPGQGVEAFF. The V gene is TRBV30, the J gene TRBJ1-1; 11 bases are a match to TRBD1. The ends lost 5 bases at V and 8 bases at J; junction bases unmatched: 7. Germline CDR1 GTSNPN, CDR2 SVGIG (reference sequence). This CDR3 comprises 13 residues. Filled out from reference TRBV30 and TRBJ1-1, the complete variable domain reads SQTIHQWPATLVQPVGSPLSLECTVEGTSNPNLYWYRQAAGRGLQLLFYSVGIGQISSEVPQNLSASRPQDRQFILSSKKLLLSDSGFYLCAWCPGQGVEAFFGQGTRLTVV.

This CDR3 is CASSANAFTGYTF. In DNA, the CDR3 is TGTGCCAGCAGCGCAAACGCCTTTACTGGCTACACCTTC. V usage is TRBV7-2 and J usage is TRBJ1-2; D ambiguous. The CDR3 runs 13 residues. With 5 bases removed from V and 7 bases from J, the gap between germline ends came to 14 bases. Germline assignment: CDR1 SGHTA and CDR2 FQGNSA.

The chain is built from TRBV27 and TRBJ2-2; D not certain. The germline gives CDR1 MNHEY, CDR2 SMNVEV (reference sequence). Trimming removed 3 bases at V and 2 bases at J, with 7 bases between. The CDR3 loop spans 14 amino acids. The CDR3 DNA follows: TGTGCCAGCAGTTTCGCATACAACACCGGGGAGCTGTTTTTT. Translating gives CASSFAYNTGELFF.

The V call is TRBV6-1, the J call TRBJ2-1; D might be TRBD1 (6 bases). Deletions cut 2 bases from V and 4 bases from J, with 12 bases between. CDR1 and CDR2 from the germline V gene are MNHNS and SASEGT. The CDR3 has 15 amino acids. CDR3: CASSERDITYNEQFF. The CDR3 nucleotides read TGTGCCAGCAGTGAACGGGACATAACTTACAATGAGCAGTTCTTC.

V usage is TRBV19 and J usage is TRBJ1-2; TRBD1 is a possible D gene (5 bases). Looked up from germline, CDR1 is LNHDA and CDR2 is SQIVND (reference sequence). V shed 0 bases and J shed 6 bases, with 17 bases lying between them. The CDR3 extends over 16 amino acids. The CDR3, as DNA: TGTGCCAGTAGTATAGATCTTAGGGGACTTGGTGATGGCTACACCTTC. It specifies CASSIDLRGLGDGYTF.

This clone was counted a few times. This rearrangement joins TRBV2 to TRBJ2-7; 8 positions match TRBD2. Germline lookup yields CDR1 SNHLY and CDR2 FYNNEI. This CDR3 contains 13 residues. With 3 bases clipped from V and 6 bases from J, the junction kept 4 bases outside the gene matches. The CDR3 here is CASSEVAGTEQYF. The CDR3 bases are TGTGCCAGCAGTGAGGTAGCGGGGACCGAGCAGTACTTC.

This sequence joins TRBV29-1 and TRBJ2-5, with D maybe TRBD2 (6 bases). Germline V gene sequence: CDR1 SQVTM, CDR2 ANQGSEA. Trimming took off 5 bases at V and 0 bases at J, with 13 bases between the two ends. The CDR3 is made up of 14 amino acids. CDR3 sequence reads: CSVRDSSYQETQYF. The DNA for the CDR3 is TGCAGCGTTCGGGACTCATCGTACCAAGAGACCCAGTACTTC. Supplemented by reference TRBV29-1 and TRBJ2-5, the full variable domain reads SAVISQKPSRDICQRGTSLTIQCQVDSQVTMMFWYRQQPGQSLTLIATANQGSEATYESGFVIDKFPISRPNLTFSTLTVSNMSPEDSSIYLCSVRDSSYQETQYFGPGTRLLVL.

The rearrangement joins TRBV27 to TRBJ1-1; the D gene is possibly TRBD1 (5 bases). Germline lookup yields CDR1 MNHEY and CDR2 SMNVEV (reference sequence). The CDR3 covers 13 residues. Between the trimmed V and J ends, which lost 4 bases and 1 base, there was a span of 7 bases. CDR3 amino acids: CASSYDRNTEAFF. In DNA form, the CDR3 reads TGTGCCAGCAGTTACGACAGGAACACTGAAGCTTTCTTT.

V is TRBV29-1 and J is TRBJ2-5; maybe TRBD1 (6 bases). The CDR3 consists of 16 residues. The V gene's germline CDR1 is SQVTM and CDR2 ANQGSEA. V was trimmed by 2 bases and J by 5 bases, leaving 21 bases between them. The CDR3 is CSVEPPWTANGETQYF. The DNA of the CDR3 is TGCAGCGTTGAACCCCCCTGGACAGCGAACGGGGAGACCCAGTACTTC.

About this clone: The sample holds other DNA sequences that translate to the same CDR3. The chain is built from TRBV5-1 and TRBJ2-7; 7 positions agree with TRBD1. After removal of 0 bases from V and 3 bases from J, the junction contained 3 bases not matched to a gene. CDR3 size: 14 residues. The germline V gene has CDR1 SGHRS and CDR2 YFSETQ. The CDR3 is CASSLGQGVYEQYF. The DNA for the CDR3 is TGCGCCAGCAGCTTGGGACAGGGCGTCTACGAGCAGTACTTC. The full variable domain, rest sourced from reference TRBV5-1 and TRBJ2-7, is KAGVTQTPRYLIKTRGQQVTLSCSPISGHRSVSWYQQTPGQGLQFLFEYFSETQRNKGNFPGRFSGRQFSNSRSEMNVSTLELGDSALYLCASSLGQGVYEQYFGPGTRLTVT.

This chain connects TRBV9 to TRBJ2-7, with D possibly matching TRBD2 (6 bases). This CDR3 is 18 amino acids long. The V gene lost 0 bases and the J gene lost 7 bases, with 26 bases spanning the gap. Germline V gene lookup returns CDR1 SGDLS and CDR2 YYNGEE. CDR3 amino acids: CASSVDPGRSGTVGEQYF. The CDR3 nucleotides read TGTGCCAGCAGCGTAGATCCGGGTCGTAGCGGAACTGTGGGGGAGCAGTACTTC.

The chain employs TRBV27 and TRBJ1-1; 9 nucleotides line up with TRBD1. Germline V gene sequence: CDR1 MNHEY, CDR2 SMNVEV (reference sequence). The CDR3 is made up of 15 amino acids. With V trimmed by 4 bases and J by 6 bases, 9 bases remained unmatched. This chain's CDR3 is CASSSSGTGIAEAFF. The CDR3 DNA reads as TGTGCCAGCAGTTCCTCCGGGACAGGGATTGCTGAAGCTTTCTTT.

The gene calls are TRBV7-9 and TRBJ1-2; tentative D call: TRBD1 (5 bases). Germline values: CDR1 SEHNR, CDR2 FQNEAQ (reference sequence). The CDR3 extends over 16 amino acids. The V gene lost 5 bases and the J gene lost 4 bases, with 20 bases spanning the gap. The chain's CDR3 is CASSTNLINGGYGYTF. CDR3 bases: TGTGCCAGCAGCACCAACTTGATTAATGGGGGCTATGGCTACACCTTC.

The gene calls are TRBV28 and TRBJ1-5; unclear D gene. Germline V gene sequence: CDR1 MDHEN, CDR2 SYDVKM. The length of the CDR3 is 16 residues. The ends were cut back, 4 bases at V and 6 bases at J, with 19 bases in the middle. The CDR3 DNA reads as TGTGCCAGCAGTTCCCCCTCCCCAGGTTTCAGTCAGCCCCAGCATTTT. Protein product: CASSSPSPGFSQPQHF.

This chain uses TRBV28 with TRBJ1-1; 7 positions agree with TRBD1. J was trimmed by 1 base and V by 6 bases; bases with no gene match: 5. This CDR3 has 14 amino acids. Germline V gives CDR1 MDHEN, CDR2 SYDVKM. CDR3 coding DNA: TGTGCCAGCAGGGGAGACAGGGCGAACACTGAAGCTTTCTTT. It yields the protein CASRGDRANTEAFF.

The chain couples TRBV27 to TRBJ2-7, with 10 bases aligning to TRBD2. CDR3 size: 14 residues. V dropped 5 bases and J dropped 2; count of bases not matched to a gene: 3. Germline V gene sequence: CDR1 MNHEY, CDR2 SMNVEV (reference sequence). This CDR3 reads CASSALAGAYEQYF. CDR3 DNA: TGTGCCAGCAGTGCGCTAGCGGGAGCCTACGAGCAGTACTTC.

CDR3 protein: CASSPSGTGTGEQYF. The CDR3 DNA sequence: TGTGCCAGCTCACCCTCCGGGACAGGGACTGGGGAGCAGTACTTC. The chain couples TRBV18 to TRBJ2-7; 9 nucleotides match TRBD1. Germline V lookup: CDR1 KGHSH, CDR2 LQKENI. Unmatched junction bases numbered 10, after V lost 3 bases and J lost 7 bases. The CDR3 is 15 residues long.

This chain links TRBV6-5 with TRBJ2-7; weak D call: TRBD2 (6 bases). V lost 4 bases, J lost 3 bases, and 10 bases lay in between. CDR3 length: 13 residues. From germline, CDR1 is MNHEY and CDR2 SVGAGI. CDR3 in amino acids: CASSLRDLYEQYF. Here the CDR3 DNA reads TGTGCCAGCAGTTTGCGGGATCTCTACGAGCAGTACTTC.

J is TRBJ1-1 and V is TRBV28; no clear D gene. The ends were cut back, 6 bases at V and 1 base at J, with 21 bases in the middle. Per the germline V gene, CDR1 is MDHEN and CDR2 is SYDVKM. CDR3 length: 17 residues. The CDR3 loop reads CASSRSLTTRTNTEAFF. DNA for the CDR3: TGTGCCAGCAGCCGATCATTAACGACGAGAACGAACACTGAAGCTTTCTTT.

The chain links TRBV11-2 to TRBJ2-7; 15 positions agree with TRBD2. The CDR3 consists of 16 residues. J gave up 6 bases and V 3 bases, and 6 bases lay outside the gene matches. Looked up from germline, CDR1 is SGHAT and CDR2 is FQNNGV. The CDR3: CASSFSTGLAGGEQYF. In DNA form, the CDR3 reads TGTGCCAGCAGCTTTTCTACGGGACTAGCGGGAGGCGAGCAGTACTTC. Full variable domain (rest looked up from reference TRBV11-2 and TRBJ2-7): EAGVAQSPRYKIIEKRQSVAFWCNPISGHATLYWYQQILGQGPKLLIQFQNNGVVDDSQLPKDRFSAERLKGVDSTLKIQPAKLEDSAVYLCASSFSTGLAGGEQYFGPGTRLTVT.

The genes are TRBV4-1 and TRBJ2-2; 11 bases fit TRBD2. V gave up 2 bases and J gave up 2 bases; unmatched junction bases: 4. In germline, CDR1 is MGHRA, CDR2 YSYEKL. This CDR3 is built from 17 residues. The CDR3 sequence: CASSQTGLAVNTGELFF. As DNA, the CDR3 is TGCGCCAGCAGCCAAACGGGACTAGCGGTTAACACCGGGGAGCTGTTTTTT.

The chain has TRBV7-3 and TRBJ1-1; no clear D gene. From germline, CDR1 is SGHTA and CDR2 FQGTGA. The CDR3 runs 12 residues. Deletions cut 5 bases from V and 8 bases from J, with 12 bases between. Here the CDR3 reads CASSPDTGEAFF. CDR3 in DNA: TGTGCCAGCAGCCCTGACACGGGGGAAGCTTTCTTT.

This clone was observed a single time. The rearrangement links TRBV7-2 to TRBJ2-1; D is unclear. V shed 7 bases and J shed 9 bases, with 16 bases lying between them. The germline V gene has CDR1 SGHTA and CDR2 FQGNSA. CDR3 length: 13 amino acids. This chain's CDR3 is CASTPPSMGEQFF. CDR3 DNA sequence: TGTGCCAGCACCCCCCCTTCAATGGGTGAGCAGTTCTTC.

The chain links TRBV30 to TRBJ2-7; 8 bases match TRBD2. CDR1 and CDR2 from the germline V gene are GTSNPN and SVGIG (reference sequence). The CDR3 length is 13 residues. Trimming removed 1 base from V and 3 bases from J; junction bases left unmatched: 2. This CDR3 reads CAWSAGGDYEQYF. In DNA, the CDR3 is TGTGCCTGGAGTGCGGGAGGGGACTACGAGCAGTACTTC.

V usage is TRBV5-6 and J usage is TRBJ1-2; D uncertain. Germline V lookup: CDR1 SGHDT, CDR2 YYEEEE. The CDR3 consists of 14 residues. The V and J ends lost 1 base and 2 bases respectively, with 9 bases between them. The CDR3 protein is CASSLTVNNYGYTF. The CDR3 bases are TGTGCCAGCAGCTTGACCGTGAACAACTATGGCTACACCTTC.

V is TRBV29-1 and J is TRBJ2-7; the match to TRBD2 covers 7 bases. The CDR3 length is 13 residues. Germline V CDR1 and CDR2: SQVTM, ANQGSEA. V trimming: 0 bases; J trimming: 3 bases; junction bases outside the gene matches: 2. DNA for the CDR3: TGCAGCGTTGAAGACAGGGAGGGCTACGAGCAGTACTTC. It codes for CSVEDREGYEQYF.

The chain links TRBV11-2 to TRBJ1-5; D not resolved. Trimming shortened V by 2 bases and J by 1 base, and 9 bases separated the two germline ends. This CDR3 is 15 amino acids long. CDR1 is SGHAT, CDR2 FQNNGV, per germline. In nucleotides, the CDR3 is TGTGCCAGCAGCTTAAATTCCGCGAGCAATCAGCCCCAGCATTTT. Residues: CASSLNSASNQPQHF.